This T cell receptor beta chain was identified during a study of cytomegalovirus exposure and HLA in healthy donors. Regarding the study as a whole: The tendency of first-cohort TCR clusters to co-occur in the roughly 130 validation repertoires emerged from a later analysis. Investigators reported 150 to 200 TCR beta chains as tied to cytomegalovirus.

This table comes from immunoSEQ multiplex PCR, and its TCRdb copy is limited to in-frame clones, with some not included. The sample yields some 70,000 clones, roughly 96% seen once. Points on this clone: The antigen is unknown. The germline gene is not matched at one end of the junction; a read error may be the cause.

Germline V gene lookup returns CDR1 SSHAT and CDR2 FNYEAQ (reference sequence). CDR3 size: 13 residues. Sequenced input: PBMCs. This sequence originates from a man aged 18 to 30 in good health and CMV-seronegative. This rearrangement joins TRBV7-7 to TRBJ2-3, with D unresolved. The CDR3 nucleotides are TGTGCTAGCAGCTTCAGAATCGGGGATACGCAGTATTTT. It translates to CASSFRIGDTQYF.